The text below deals with one T cell receptor beta chain. Its matching antigen is unknown. This is likely a read error, given that the CDR3 carries no conserved phenylalanine or tryptophan at its end. The limits of the CDR3 on the DNA are not certain, so only TCRdb's listed CDR3 is given. In the original analysis: Junction-only sequences without quality scores came from ImmunoSEQ, so filtering differed. Assay: immunoSEQ multiplex PCR; the TCRdb copy retains only in-frame clones and omits some. That table gives V, J and clone size, and the DNA gave D and trimming. The profile shows fewer than 600,000 clones, about 74% of them singletons. Adult donors, all healthy and HIV-negative, had no recent acute infections or vaccinations. In germline, CDR1 is SEHNR, CDR2 FQNEAQ (reference sequence). With termini counted, the CDR3 has 10 amino acids. The record originates from a study of shared clonotypes between healthy human individuals.

General study points: Sampling was confined to blood; repertoires within tissues likely differ. The represented genetic and exposure-history diversity was limited by the small number of donors.

The TCR comes from a woman aged 40 to 49 in good health. Some clones in this sample may be carry-over from other donors' samples. Input material: PBMCs. The chain links TRBV7-9 to TRBJ2-3; no check of the table's D call, TRBD1, against the DNA was made. This CDR3 reads CASSPRDSVM.